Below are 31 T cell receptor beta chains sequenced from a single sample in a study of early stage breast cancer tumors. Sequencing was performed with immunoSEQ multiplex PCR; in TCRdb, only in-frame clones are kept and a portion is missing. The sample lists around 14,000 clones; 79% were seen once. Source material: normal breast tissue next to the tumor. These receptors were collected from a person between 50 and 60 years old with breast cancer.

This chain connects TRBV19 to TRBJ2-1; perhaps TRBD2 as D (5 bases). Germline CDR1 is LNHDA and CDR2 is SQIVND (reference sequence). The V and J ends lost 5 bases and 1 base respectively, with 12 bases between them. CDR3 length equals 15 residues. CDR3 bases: TGTGCCAGTAGTTTATTTGGCGGGTCCTACAATGAGCAGTTCTTC. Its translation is CASSLFGGSYNEQFF.

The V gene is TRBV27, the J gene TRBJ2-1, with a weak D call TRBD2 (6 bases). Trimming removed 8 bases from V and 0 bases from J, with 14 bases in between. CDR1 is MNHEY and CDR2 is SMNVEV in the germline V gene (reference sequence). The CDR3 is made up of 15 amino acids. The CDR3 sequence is CASSPLGGSYNEQFF. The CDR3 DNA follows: TGTGCCAGCTCTCCCTTGGGGGGCTCCTACAATGAGCAGTTCTTC.

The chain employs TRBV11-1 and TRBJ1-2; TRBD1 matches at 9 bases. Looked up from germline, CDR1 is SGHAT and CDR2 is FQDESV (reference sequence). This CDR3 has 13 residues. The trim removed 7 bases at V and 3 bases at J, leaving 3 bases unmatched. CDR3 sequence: CASTRTGDYGYTF. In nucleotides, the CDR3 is TGTGCCAGCACCCGGACAGGGGACTATGGCTACACCTTC.

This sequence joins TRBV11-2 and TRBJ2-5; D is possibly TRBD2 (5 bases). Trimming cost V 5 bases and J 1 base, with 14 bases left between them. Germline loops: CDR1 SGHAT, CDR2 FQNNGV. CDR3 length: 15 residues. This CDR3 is CASSPQAGIQETQYF. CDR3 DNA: TGTGCCAGCAGCCCTCAGGCGGGCATCCAAGAGACCCAGTACTTC.

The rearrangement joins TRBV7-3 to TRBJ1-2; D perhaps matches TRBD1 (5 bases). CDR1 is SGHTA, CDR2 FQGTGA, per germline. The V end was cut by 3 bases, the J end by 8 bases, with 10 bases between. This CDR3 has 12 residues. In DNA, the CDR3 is TGTGCCAGCAGCTTTCCAGGGCGCGGCTACACCTTC. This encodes CASSFPGRGYTF.

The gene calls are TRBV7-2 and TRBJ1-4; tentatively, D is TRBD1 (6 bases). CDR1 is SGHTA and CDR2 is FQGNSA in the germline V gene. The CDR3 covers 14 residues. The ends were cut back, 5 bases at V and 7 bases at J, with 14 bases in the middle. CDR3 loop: CASSPGGVGEKLFF. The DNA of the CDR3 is TGTGCCAGCAGCCCCGGGGGCGTTGGTGAAAAACTGTTTTTT.

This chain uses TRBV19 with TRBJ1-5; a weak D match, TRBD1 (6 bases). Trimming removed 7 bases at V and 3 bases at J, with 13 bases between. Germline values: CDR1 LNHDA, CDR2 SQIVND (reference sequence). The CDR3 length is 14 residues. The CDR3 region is CASTKGQINQPQHF. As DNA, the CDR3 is TGTGCCAGTACCAAAGGACAGATCAATCAGCCCCAGCATTTT.

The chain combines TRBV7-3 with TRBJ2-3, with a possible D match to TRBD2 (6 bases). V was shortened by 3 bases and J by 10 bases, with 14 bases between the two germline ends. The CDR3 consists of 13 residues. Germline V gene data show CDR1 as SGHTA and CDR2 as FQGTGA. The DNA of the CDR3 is TGTGCCAGCAGCTTCGGGCGGCGGGACGCGCAGTATTTT. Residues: CASSFGRRDAQYF.

The CDR3 DNA reads as TGTGCCAGCAGCCTACGACTAGCGGGAGGGGGAGGGGAGCAGTTCTTC. This encodes CASSLRLAGGGGEQFF. The rearrangement joins TRBV7-3 to TRBJ2-1; 14 positions agree with TRBD2. The length of the CDR3 is 16 residues. Germline loops: CDR1 SGHTA, CDR2 FQGTGA. J gave up 10 bases and V 5 bases, and 10 bases lay outside the gene matches.

The CDR3: CASSPPGGAADTQYF. CDR3 bases: TGTGCCAGCTCACCACCGGGGGGGGCTGCAGATACGCAGTATTTT. The V and J genes are TRBV18 and TRBJ2-3; weak D call: TRBD2 (7 bases). This CDR3 region has 15 residues. Per the germline V gene, CDR1 is KGHSH and CDR2 is LQKENI. Trimming stripped 0 bases from V and 4 bases from J, with 11 bases between.

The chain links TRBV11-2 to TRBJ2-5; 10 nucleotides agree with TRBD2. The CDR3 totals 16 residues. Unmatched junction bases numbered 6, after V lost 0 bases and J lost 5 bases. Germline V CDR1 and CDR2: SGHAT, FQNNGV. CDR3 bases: TGTGCCAGCAGCTTAGATCCAGCGGGGGGGTTGGAGACCCAGTACTTC. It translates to CASSLDPAGGLETQYF.

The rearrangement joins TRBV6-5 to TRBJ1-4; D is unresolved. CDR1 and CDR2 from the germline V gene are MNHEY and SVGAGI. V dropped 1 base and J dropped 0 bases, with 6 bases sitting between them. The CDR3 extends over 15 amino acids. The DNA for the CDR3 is TGTGCCAGCAGTTACTTCGGCGCAACTAATGAAAAACTGTTTTTT. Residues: CASSYFGATNEKLFF.

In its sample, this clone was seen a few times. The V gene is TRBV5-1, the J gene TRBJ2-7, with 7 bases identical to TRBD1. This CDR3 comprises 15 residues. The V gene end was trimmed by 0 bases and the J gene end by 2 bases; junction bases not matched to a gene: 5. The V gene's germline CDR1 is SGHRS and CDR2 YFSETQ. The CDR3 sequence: CASSLAAGGPYEQYF. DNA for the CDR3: TGCGCCAGCAGCTTGGCCGCAGGGGGTCCCTACGAGCAGTACTTC.

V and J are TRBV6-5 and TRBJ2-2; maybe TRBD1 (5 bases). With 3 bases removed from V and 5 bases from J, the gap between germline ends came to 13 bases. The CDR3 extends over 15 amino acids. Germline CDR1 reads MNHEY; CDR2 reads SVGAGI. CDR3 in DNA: TGTGCCAGCAGTTATGCAGGGATGGAGACCGGGGAGCTGTTTTTT. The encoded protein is CASSYAGMETGELFF.

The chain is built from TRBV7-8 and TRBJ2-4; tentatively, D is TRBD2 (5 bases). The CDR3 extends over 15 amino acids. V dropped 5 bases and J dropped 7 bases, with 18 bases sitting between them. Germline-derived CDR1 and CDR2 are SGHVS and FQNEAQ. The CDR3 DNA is TGTGCCAGCAGCGGCTCGGTGACGGGGAAGAACATTCAGTACTTC. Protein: CASSGSVTGKNIQYF. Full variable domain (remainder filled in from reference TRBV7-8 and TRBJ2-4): GAGVSQSPRYKVAKRGQDVALRCDPISGHVSLFWYQQALGQGPEFLTYFQNEAQLDKSGLPSDRFFAERPEGSVSTLKIQRTQQEDSAVYLCASSGSVTGKNIQYFGAGTRLSVL.

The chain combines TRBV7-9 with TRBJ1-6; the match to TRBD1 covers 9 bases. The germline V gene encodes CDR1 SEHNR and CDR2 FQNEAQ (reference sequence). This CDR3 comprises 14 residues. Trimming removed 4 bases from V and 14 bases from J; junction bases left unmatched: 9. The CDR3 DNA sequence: TGTGCCAGCAGCTCCGGGACAGGGACGTCCGCCCTCCACTTT. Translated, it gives CASSSGTGTSALHF.

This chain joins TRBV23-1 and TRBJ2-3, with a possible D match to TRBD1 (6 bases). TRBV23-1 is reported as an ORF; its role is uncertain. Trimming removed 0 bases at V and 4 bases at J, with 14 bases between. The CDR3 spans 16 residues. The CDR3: CASSQSLAEGADTQYF. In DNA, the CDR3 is TGCGCCAGCAGTCAATCGTTGGCTGAGGGGGCAGATACGCAGTATTTT.

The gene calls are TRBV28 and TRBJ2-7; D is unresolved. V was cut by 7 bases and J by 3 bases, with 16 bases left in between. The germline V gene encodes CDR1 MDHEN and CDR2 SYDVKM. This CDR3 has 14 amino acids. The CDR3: CASTPGRMHYEQYF. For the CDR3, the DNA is TGTGCCAGCACCCCTGGCCGGATGCACTACGAGCAGTACTTC.

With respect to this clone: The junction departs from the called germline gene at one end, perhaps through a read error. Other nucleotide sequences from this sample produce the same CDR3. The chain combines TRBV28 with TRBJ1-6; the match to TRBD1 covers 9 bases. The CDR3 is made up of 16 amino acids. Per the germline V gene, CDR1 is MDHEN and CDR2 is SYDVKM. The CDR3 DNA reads TGTGCCAGCAGACCGGACAGGGGCCCAGCAAATTCACCTCTCCACTTT. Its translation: CASRPDRGPANSPLHF.

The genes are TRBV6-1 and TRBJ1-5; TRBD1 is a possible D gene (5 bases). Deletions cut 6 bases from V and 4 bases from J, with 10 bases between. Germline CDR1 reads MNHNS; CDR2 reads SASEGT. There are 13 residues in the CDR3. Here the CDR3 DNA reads TGTGCCAGCAGCGCACAGGAAAATCAGCCCCAGCATTTT. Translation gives CASSAQENQPQHF.

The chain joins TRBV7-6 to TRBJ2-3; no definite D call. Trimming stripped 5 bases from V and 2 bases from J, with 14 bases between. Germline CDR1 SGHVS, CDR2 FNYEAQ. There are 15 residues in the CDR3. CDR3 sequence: CASSPRADTTDTQYF. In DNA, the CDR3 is TGTGCCAGCAGCCCCCGAGCAGATACCACAGATACGCAGTATTTT.

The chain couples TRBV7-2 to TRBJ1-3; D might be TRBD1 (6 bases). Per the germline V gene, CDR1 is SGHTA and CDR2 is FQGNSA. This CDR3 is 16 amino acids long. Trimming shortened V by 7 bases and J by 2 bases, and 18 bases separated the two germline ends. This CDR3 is CASTTKQGGPGNTIYF. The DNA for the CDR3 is TGTGCCAGCACCACCAAACAGGGAGGCCCTGGAAACACCATATATTTT.

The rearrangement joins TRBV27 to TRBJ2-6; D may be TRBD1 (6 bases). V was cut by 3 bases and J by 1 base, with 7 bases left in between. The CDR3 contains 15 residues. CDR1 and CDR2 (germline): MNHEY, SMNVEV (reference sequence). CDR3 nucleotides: TGTGCCAGCAGTTTCGGACAGTCTGGGGCCAACGTCCTGACTTTC. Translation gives CASSFGQSGANVLTF.

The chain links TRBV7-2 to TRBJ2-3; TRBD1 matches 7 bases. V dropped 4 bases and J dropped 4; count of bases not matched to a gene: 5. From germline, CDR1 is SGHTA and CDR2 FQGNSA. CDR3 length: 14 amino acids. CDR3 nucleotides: TGTGCCAGCAGCTCGGGACAGCTCGCAGATACGCAGTATTTT. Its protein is CASSSGQLADTQYF.

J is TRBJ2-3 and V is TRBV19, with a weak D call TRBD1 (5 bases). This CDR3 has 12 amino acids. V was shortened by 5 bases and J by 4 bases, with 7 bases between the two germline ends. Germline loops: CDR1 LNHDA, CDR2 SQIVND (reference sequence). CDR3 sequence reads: CASSGAPDTQYF. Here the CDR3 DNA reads TGTGCCAGTAGTGGGGCACCAGATACGCAGTATTTT. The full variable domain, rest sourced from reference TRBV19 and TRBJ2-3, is DGGITQSPKYLFRKEGQNVTLSCEQNLNHDAMYWYRQDPGQGLRLIYYSQIVNDFQKGDIAEGYSVSREKKESFPLTVTSAQKNPTAFYLCASSGAPDTQYFGPGTRLTVL.

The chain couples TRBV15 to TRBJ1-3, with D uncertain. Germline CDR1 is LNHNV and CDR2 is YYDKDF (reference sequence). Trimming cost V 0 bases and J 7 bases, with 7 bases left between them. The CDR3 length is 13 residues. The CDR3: CATSRDRVNTIYF. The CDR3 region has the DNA TGTGCCACCAGCAGAGATCGGGTCAACACCATATATTTT. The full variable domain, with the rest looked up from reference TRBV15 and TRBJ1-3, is DAMVIQNPRYQVTQFGKPVTLSCSQTLNHNVMYWYQQKSSQAPKLLFHYYDKDFNNEADTPDNFQSRRPNTSFCFLDIRSPGLGDTAMYLCATSRDRVNTIYFGEGSWLTVV.

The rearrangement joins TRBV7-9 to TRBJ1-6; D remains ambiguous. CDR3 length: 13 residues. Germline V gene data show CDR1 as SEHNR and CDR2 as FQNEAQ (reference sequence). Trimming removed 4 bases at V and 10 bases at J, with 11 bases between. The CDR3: CASSSAGYSPLHF. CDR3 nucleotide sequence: TGTGCCAGCAGCTCCGCAGGCTACTCACCCCTCCACTTT.

This CDR3 reads CASSLADTQYF. For the CDR3, the DNA is TGTGCCAGCAGCCTTGCAGATACGCAGTATTTT. The chain carries TRBV7-9 and TRBJ2-3; D gene ambiguous. The V end was cut by 5 bases, the J end by 4 bases, with 4 bases between. This CDR3 has 11 residues. Per germline, CDR1 SEHNR and CDR2 FQNEAQ (reference sequence).

The CDR3 here is CASGPSGSNTGELFF. The CDR3 coding sequence is TGTGCTAGTGGTCCTAGCGGGAGTAACACCGGGGAGCTGTTTTTT. The gene calls are TRBV12-5 and TRBJ2-2, with 10 bases that match TRBD2. This CDR3 region has 15 residues. Germline V gene sequence: CDR1 LGHNT, CDR2 FRNRAP. J was trimmed by 2 bases and V by 5 bases; bases with no gene match: 2.

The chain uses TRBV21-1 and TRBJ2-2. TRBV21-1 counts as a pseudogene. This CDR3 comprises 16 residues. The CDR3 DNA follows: TGTGCCAGCAGCACGAGGGGAGAGAAGAACACCGGGGAGCTGTTTTTT. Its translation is CASSTRGEKNTGELFF.

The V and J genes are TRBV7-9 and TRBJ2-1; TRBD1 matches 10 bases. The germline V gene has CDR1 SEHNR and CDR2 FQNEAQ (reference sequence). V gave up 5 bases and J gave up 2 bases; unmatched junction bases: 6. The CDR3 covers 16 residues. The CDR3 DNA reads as TGTGCCAGCAGCCTACGACAGGGGGCGGCCTACAATGAGCAGTTCTTC. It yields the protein CASSLRQGAAYNEQFF.